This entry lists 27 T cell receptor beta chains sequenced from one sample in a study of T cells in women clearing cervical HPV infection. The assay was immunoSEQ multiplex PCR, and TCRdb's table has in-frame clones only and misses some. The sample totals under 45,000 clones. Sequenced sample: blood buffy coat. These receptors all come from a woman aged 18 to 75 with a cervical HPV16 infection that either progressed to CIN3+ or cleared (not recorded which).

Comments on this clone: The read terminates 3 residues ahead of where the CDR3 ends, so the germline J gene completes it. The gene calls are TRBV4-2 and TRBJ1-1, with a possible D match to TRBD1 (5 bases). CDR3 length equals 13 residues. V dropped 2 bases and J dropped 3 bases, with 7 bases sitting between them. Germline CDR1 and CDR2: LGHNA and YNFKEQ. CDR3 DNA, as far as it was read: TGTGCCAGCAGCCAATGGGGGGACACTGAA. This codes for CASSQWGDTE. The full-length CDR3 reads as CASSQWGDTEAFF.

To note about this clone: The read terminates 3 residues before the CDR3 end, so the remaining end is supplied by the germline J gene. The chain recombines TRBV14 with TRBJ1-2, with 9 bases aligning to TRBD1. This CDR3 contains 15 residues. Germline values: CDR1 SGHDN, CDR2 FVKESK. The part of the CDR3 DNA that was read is TGTGCCAGCAGCCGTACAGGGGGCGCTCCCTACGAC. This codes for CASSRTGGAPYD. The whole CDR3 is CASSRTGGAPYDYTF.

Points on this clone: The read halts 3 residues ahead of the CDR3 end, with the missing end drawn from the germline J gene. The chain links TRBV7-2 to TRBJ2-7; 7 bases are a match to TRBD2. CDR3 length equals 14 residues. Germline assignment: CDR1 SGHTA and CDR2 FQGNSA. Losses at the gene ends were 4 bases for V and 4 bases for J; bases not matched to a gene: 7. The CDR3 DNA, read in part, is TGTGCCAGCAGCTCCCAAGCCGGGGGGTACGAG. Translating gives CASSSQAGGYE. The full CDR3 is CASSSQAGGYEQYF.

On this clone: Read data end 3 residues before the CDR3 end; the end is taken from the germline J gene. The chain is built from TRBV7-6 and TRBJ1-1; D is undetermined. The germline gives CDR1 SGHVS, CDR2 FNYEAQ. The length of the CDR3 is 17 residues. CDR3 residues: CASSLAYAGGPSDTAFF. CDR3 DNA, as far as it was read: TGTGCCAGCAGCTTAGCATACGCGGGAGGGCCATCAGATACG.

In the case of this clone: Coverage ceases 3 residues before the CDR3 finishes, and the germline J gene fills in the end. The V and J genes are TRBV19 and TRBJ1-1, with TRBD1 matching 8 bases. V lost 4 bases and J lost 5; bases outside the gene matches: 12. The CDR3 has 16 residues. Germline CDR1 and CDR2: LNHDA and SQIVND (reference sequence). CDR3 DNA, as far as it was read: TGTGCCAGTAGTAGGTTAAGGACAGGGATTGATACTGAA. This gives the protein CASSRLRTGIDTE. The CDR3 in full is CASSRLRTGIDTEAFF.

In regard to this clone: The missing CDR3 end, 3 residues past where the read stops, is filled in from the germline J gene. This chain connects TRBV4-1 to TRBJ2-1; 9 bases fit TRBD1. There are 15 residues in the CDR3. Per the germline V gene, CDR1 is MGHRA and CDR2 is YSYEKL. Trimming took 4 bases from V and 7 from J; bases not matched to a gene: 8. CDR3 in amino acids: CASSPGTGMGNEQFF. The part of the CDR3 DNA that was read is TGCGCCAGCAGCCCGGGGACAGGGATGGGGAATGAG.

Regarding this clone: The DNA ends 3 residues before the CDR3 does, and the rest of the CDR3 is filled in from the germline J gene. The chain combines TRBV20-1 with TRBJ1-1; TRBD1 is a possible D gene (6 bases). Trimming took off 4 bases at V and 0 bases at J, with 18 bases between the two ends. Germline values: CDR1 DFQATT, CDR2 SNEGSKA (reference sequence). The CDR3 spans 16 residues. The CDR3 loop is CSATLQGMGMNTEAFF. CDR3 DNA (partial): TGCAGTGCTACACTTCAGGGGATGGGAATGAACACTGAA.

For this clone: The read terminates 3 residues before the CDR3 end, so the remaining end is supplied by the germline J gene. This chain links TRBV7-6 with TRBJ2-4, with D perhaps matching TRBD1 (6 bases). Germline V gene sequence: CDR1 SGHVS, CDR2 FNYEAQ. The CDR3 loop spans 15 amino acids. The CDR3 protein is CASSDLRGQWSAQYF. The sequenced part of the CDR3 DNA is TGTGCCAGCAGCGATCTTAGGGGACAATGGAGCGCT.

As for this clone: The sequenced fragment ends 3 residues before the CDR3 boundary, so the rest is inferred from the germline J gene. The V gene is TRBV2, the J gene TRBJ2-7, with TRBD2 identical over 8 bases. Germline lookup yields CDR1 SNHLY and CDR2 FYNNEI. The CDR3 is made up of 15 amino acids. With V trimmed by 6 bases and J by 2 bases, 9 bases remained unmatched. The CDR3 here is CASRIPGLEAYEQYF. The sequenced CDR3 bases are TGTGCCAGCAGAATTCCGGGACTAGAGGCCTACGAG.

The chain's CDR3 is CASSPQRANTGELFF. The CDR3 DNA, read in part, is TGTGCCAGCAGCCCCCAGCGGGCGAACACCGGGGAG. The gene calls are TRBV11-2 and TRBJ2-2; tentatively, D is TRBD2 (6 bases). The CDR3 is cut off 3 residues early in the read; its end comes from the germline J gene. Germline CDR1 reads SGHAT; CDR2 reads FQNNGV. Trimming removed 5 bases from V and 0 bases from J, with 10 bases in between. The CDR3 extends over 15 amino acids.

The part of the CDR3 DNA that was read is TGTGCCAGCAGCTTTCAGGGGGCCACTGAA. It codes for CASSFQGATE. The whole CDR3 protein reads CASSFQGATEAFF. The chain links TRBV11-2 to TRBJ1-1; 8 bases fit TRBD1. The CDR3 is cut off 3 residues early in the read; its end comes from the germline J gene. Germline lookup yields CDR1 SGHAT and CDR2 FQNNGV. The CDR3 runs 13 residues. V lost 3 bases to trimming and J lost 4 bases; unmatched junction nucleotides: 1.

The CDR3 sequence: CASSLVTGTVSSYEQYF. The sequenced CDR3 bases are TGCGCCAGCAGCTTGGTTACCGGGACTGTTAGCTCCTACGAG. The chain joins TRBV5-1 to TRBJ2-7; D is possibly TRBD2 (6 bases). The read falls 3 residues short of the CDR3 end, and the missing part is taken from the germline J gene. CDR1 is SGHRS and CDR2 is YFSETQ in the germline V gene. V was shortened by 0 bases and J by 0 bases, with 16 bases between the two germline ends. This CDR3 spans 17 amino acids.

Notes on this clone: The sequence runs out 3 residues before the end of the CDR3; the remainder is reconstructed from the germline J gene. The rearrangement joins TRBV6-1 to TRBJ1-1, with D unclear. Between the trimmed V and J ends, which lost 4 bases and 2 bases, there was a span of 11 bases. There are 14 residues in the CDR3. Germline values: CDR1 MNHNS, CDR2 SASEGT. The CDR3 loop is CASSAAGPNTEAFF. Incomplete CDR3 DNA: TGTGCCAGCAGTGCGGCGGGTCCCAACACTGAA.

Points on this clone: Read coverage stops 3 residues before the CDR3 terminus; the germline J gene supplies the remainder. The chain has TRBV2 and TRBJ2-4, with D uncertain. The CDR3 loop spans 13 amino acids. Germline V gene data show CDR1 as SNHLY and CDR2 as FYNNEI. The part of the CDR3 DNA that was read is TGTGCCAGCAGTGATTCAGCTAACTATGGT. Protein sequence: CASSDSANYG. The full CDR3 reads CASSDSANYGQYF.

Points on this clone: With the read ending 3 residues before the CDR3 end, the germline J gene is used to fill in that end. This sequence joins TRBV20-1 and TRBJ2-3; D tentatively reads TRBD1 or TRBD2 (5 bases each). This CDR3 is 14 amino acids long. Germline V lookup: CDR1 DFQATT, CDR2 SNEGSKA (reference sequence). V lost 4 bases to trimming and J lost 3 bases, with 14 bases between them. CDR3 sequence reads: CSATAGRWTDTQYF. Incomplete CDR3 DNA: TGCAGTGCTACAGCAGGGAGATGGACAGATACG.

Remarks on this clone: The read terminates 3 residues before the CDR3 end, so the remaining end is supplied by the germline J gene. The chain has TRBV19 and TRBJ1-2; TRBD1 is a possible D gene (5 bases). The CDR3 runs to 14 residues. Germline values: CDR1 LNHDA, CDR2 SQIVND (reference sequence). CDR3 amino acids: CASSIFDRWYDYTF. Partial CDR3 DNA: TGTGCCAGTAGTATCTTTGACAGATGGTACGAC.

The sequenced CDR3 bases are TGCAGTGCTTGTCGGACAGGGACAAGCACAGATACG. Translating it yields CSACRTGTSTDT. From start to end, the CDR3 is CSACRTGTSTDTQYF. The J gene is TRBJ2-3, the V gene TRBV20-1; 8 bases are a match to TRBD1. From the germline J gene comes the end of the CDR3, since the read stops 3 residues before it. The CDR3 length is 15 residues. Trimming took 5 bases from V and 0 from J; bases not matched to a gene: 7. Germline V gene data show CDR1 as DFQATT and CDR2 as SNEGSKA (reference sequence).

CDR3 amino acids: CAISQDAASPLHF. The sequenced CDR3 bases are TGTGCCATCAGTCAGGATGCAGCCTCACCC. The chain carries TRBV10-3 and TRBJ1-6; D is unresolved. The CDR3 extends 3 residues past the end of the read, so its final part is completed from the germline J gene. CDR3 length: 13 residues. The germline V and J ends were trimmed by 5 bases and 10 bases, with 12 bases remaining between them. The V gene's germline CDR1 is ENHRY and CDR2 SYGVKD.

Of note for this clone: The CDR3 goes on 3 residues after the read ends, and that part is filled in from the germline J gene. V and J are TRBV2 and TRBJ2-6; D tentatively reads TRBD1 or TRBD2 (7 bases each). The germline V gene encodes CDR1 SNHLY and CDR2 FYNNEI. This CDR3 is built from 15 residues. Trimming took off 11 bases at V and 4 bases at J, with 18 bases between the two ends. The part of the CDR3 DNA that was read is TGTGCCGTAGGGGAGGGGGCGGGCGGGGCCAACGTC. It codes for CAVGEGAGGANV. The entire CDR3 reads CAVGEGAGGANVLTF.

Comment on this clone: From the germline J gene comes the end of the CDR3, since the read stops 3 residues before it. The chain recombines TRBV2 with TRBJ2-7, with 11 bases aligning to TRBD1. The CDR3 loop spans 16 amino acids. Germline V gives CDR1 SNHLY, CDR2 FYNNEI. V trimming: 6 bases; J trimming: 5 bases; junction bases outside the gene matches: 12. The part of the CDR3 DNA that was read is TGTGCCAGCAGCCTAAGGACAGGGGGCGATCTCAACGAG. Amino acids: CASSLRTGGDLNE. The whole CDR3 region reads CASSLRTGGDLNEQYF.

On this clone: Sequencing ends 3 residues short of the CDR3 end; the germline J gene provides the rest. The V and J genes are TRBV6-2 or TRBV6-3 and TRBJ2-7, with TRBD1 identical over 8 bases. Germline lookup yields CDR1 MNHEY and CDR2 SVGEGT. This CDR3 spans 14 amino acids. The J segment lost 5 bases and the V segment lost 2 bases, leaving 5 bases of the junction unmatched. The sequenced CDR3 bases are TGTGCCAGCAGTTACGGGGCAGGGGGCAACGAG. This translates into CASSYGAGGNE. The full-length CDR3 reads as CASSYGAGGNEQYF.

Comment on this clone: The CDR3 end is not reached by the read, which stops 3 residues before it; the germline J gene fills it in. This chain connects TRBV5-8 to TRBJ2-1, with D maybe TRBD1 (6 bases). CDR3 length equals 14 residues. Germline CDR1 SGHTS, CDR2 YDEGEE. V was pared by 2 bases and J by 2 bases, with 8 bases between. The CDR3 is CASSLQGTYNEQFF. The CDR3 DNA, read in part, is TGTGCCAGCAGCTTACAGGGAACCTACAATGAG.

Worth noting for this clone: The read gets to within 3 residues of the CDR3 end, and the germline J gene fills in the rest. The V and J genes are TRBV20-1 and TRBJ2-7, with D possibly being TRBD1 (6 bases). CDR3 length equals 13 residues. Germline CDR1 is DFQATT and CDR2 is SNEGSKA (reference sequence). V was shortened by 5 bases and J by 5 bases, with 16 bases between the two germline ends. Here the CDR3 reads CSAQPGQKHEQYF. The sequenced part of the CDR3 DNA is TGCAGTGCTCAACCGGGACAAAAGCACGAG.

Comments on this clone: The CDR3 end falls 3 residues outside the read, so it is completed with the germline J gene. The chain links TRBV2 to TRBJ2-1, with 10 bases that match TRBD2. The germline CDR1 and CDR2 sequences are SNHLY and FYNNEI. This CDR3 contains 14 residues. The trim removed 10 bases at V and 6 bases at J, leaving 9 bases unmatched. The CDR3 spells CATSGSDVRNEQFF. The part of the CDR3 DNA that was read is TGTGCCACTAGCGGGAGCGACGTACGCAATGAG.

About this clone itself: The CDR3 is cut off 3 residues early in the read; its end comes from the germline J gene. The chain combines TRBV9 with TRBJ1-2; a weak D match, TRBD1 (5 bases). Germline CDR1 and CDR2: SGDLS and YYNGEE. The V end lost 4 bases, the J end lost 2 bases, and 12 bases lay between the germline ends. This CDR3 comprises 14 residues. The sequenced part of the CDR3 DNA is TGTGCCAGCAGCCCGAGGGGCGGAAACTATGGC. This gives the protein CASSPRGGNYG. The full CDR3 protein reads CASSPRGGNYGYTF.

The CDR3 DNA, read in part, is TGCGCCAGCAGCTTTAGCGGCTCCGGTCCCAATGAG. The encoded protein is CASSFSGSGPNE. The whole CDR3 reads CASSFSGSGPNEQFF. J is TRBJ2-1 and V is TRBV5-1; D perhaps matches TRBD2 (6 bases). The CDR3 end falls 3 residues outside the read, so it is completed with the germline J gene. V lost 2 bases and J 6 bases, leaving 15 bases between the germline ends. The germline gives CDR1 SGHRS, CDR2 YFSETQ. The CDR3 contains 15 residues.

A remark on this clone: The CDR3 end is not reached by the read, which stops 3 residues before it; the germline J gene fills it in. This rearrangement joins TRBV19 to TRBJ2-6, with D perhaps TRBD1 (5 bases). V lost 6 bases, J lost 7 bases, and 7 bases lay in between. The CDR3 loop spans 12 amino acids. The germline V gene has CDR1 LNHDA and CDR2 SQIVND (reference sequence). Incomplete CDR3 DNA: TGTGCCAGTAGGCAGGGAGCCAACGTC. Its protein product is CASRQGANV. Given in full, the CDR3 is CASRQGANVLTF.